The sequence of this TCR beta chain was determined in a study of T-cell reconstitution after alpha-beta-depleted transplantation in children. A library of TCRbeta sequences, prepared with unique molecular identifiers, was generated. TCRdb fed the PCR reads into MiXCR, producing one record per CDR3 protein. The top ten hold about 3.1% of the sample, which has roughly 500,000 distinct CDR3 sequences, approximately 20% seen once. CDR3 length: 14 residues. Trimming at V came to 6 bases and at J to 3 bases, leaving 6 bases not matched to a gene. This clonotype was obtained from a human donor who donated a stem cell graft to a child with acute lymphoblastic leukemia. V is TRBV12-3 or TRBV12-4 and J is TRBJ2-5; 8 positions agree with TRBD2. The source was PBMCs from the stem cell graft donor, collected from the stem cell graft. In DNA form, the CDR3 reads TGTGCCAGCAGCCCCGGACTAGCCAAAGAGACCCAGTACTTC. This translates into CASSPGLAKETQYF.